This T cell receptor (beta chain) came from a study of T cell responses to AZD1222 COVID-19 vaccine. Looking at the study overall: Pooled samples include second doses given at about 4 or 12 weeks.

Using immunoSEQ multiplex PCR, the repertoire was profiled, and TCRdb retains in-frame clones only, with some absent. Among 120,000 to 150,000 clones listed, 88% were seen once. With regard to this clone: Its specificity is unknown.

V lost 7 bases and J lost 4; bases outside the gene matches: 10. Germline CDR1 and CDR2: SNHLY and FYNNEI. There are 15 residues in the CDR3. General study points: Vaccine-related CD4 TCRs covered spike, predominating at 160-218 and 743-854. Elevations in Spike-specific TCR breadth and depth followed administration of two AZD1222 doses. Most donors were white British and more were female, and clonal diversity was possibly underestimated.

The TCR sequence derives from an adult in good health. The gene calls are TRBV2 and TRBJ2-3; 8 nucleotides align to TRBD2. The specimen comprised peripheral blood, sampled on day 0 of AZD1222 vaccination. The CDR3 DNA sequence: TGTGCCAGCAACCGAGCCGGGACTAGACCAGATACGCAGTATTTT. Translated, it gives CASNRAGTRPDTQYF.